These 19 T cell receptor beta chains came from one sample sequenced in a study of spatial heterogeneity in lung cancer. Specified time point: sample taken at primary tumor resection. The sequenced material consisted of unsorted whole RNA from tumor, nontumor lung or frozen PBMC. TCRdb recomputed calls from the 5' RACE reads with MiXCR, one row per CDR3 protein. Seen here are some 47,000 distinct CDR3 sequences, under 7.5% observed once, and the top ten hold roughly 2.7%. Source: PBMCs, taken at surgery. Every receptor here comes from a female donor with early-stage non-small cell lung cancer.

This clonotype was recorded at least ten times. The chain joins TRBV2 to TRBJ1-2; the D is unclear. Germline values: CDR1 SNHLY, CDR2 FYNNEI. The V end was cut by 4 bases, the J end by 6 bases, with 3 bases between. The CDR3 has 10 amino acids. The CDR3: CASSGNGYTF. CDR3 coding DNA: TGTGCCAGCAGTGGGAATGGCTACACCTTC.

This clonotype occurred many times. The chain couples TRBV29-1 to TRBJ1-2, with D unclear. The CDR3 contains 12 residues. Germline loops: CDR1 SQVTM, CDR2 ANQGSEA. Trimming left V 0 bases short and J 8 bases short, with 10 bases between. The CDR3 loop is CSVEDVGYGYTF. For the CDR3, the DNA is TGCAGCGTTGAAGACGTTGGGTACGGCTACACCTTC.

This clonotype appeared a few times. The rearrangement links TRBV7-2 to TRBJ1-1; D possibly corresponds to TRBD1 (5 bases). Germline assignment: CDR1 SGHTA and CDR2 FQGNSA. This CDR3 comprises 13 residues. The V and J ends lost 4 bases and 4 bases respectively, with 10 bases between them. CDR3 DNA: TGTGCCAGCAGCTCACCCGGGGGCACTGAAGCTTTCTTT. This sequence encodes CASSSPGGTEAFF. The entire variable domain, with the rest obtained from reference TRBV7-2 and TRBJ1-1, is as follows: GAGVSQSPSNKVTEKGKDVELRCDPISGHTALYWYRQSLGQGLEFLIYFQGNSAPDKSGLPSDRFSAERTGGSVSTLTIQRTQQEDSAVYLCASSSPGGTEAFFGQGTRLTVV.

This clonotype was seen at least ten times. The genes are TRBV5-1 and TRBJ2-7, with D hard to call. CDR3 length equals 14 residues. Germline V gene data show CDR1 as SGHRS and CDR2 as YFSETQ. Between the trimmed V and J ends, which lost 0 bases and 3 bases, there was a span of 10 bases. DNA of the CDR3: TGCGCCAGCAGCTTGGCTAGATTCGGCTACGAGCAGTACTTC. Translation: CASSLARFGYEQYF.

CDR3: CASSLGTAMGETQYF. CDR3 nucleotides: TGTGCCAGCAGTCTAGGGACTGCCATGGGGGAGACCCAGTACTTC. The chain recombines TRBV2 with TRBJ2-5, with D tentatively TRBD2 (6 bases). Per germline, CDR1 SNHLY and CDR2 FYNNEI. The CDR3 is 15 residues long. With 5 bases removed from V and 5 bases from J, the gap between germline ends came to 18 bases.

The table lists this clonotype with a few counts. This chain uses TRBV20-1 with TRBJ1-1; TRBD1 matches at 9 bases. V lost 6 bases, J lost 5 bases, and 10 bases stayed unmatched. Looked up from germline, CDR1 is DFQATT and CDR2 is SNEGSKA (reference sequence). This CDR3 is built from 14 residues. CDR3 in amino acids: CSAQTGGRKTEAFF. The CDR3 bases are TGCAGTGCCCAGACAGGGGGGAGGAAAACTGAAGCTTTCTTT.

This clonotype was found many times. The CDR3 is CASSLYRGHSGYTF. CDR3 coding DNA: TGTGCCAGCAGTTTGTACAGGGGGCATTCTGGCTACACCTTC. This chain connects TRBV27 to TRBJ1-2; TRBD1 agrees at 9 bases. The length of the CDR3 is 14 residues. The J segment lost 7 bases and the V segment lost 3 bases, leaving 6 bases of the junction unmatched. CDR1 and CDR2 from the germline V gene are MNHEY and SMNVEV (reference sequence).

The CDR3 coding sequence is TGTGCCAGCAGCTTTAGCGGGGGATTCGCAGATACGCAGTATTTT. Translated, it gives CASSFSGGFADTQYF. The gene calls are TRBV13 and TRBJ2-3; 9 bases align to TRBD2. V shed 3 bases and J 4 bases; nucleotides not matched to a gene: 5. Germline V lookup: CDR1 PRHDT, CDR2 FYEKMQ (reference sequence). The CDR3 runs to 15 residues.

This clonotype was detected only a few times. The gene calls are TRBV6-5 and TRBJ2-7; 7 nucleotides match TRBD1. The CDR3 contains 13 residues. The V segment lost 3 bases and the J segment 2 bases; nucleotides outside the gene matches: 1. Germline CDR1 is MNHEY and CDR2 is SVGAGI. The CDR3 is CASSYQGAYEQYF. The CDR3 nucleotides are TGTGCCAGCAGTTATCAGGGGGCCTACGAGCAGTACTTC.

This clonotype was detected ten times or more. The gene calls are TRBV29-1 and TRBJ1-5, with D uncertain. Trimming shortened V by 4 bases and J by 4 bases, and 11 bases separated the two germline ends. The CDR3 contains 13 residues. Germline lookup yields CDR1 SQVTM and CDR2 ANQGSEA. CDR3 sequence (DNA): TGCAGCGTTGTTGTGGGGATTAATCAGCCCCAGCATTTT. Its protein is CSVVVGINQPQHF. The whole variable domain, remainder taken from reference TRBV29-1 and TRBJ1-5, is SAVISQKPSRDICQRGTSLTIQCQVDSQVTMMFWYRQQPGQSLTLIATANQGSEATYESGFVIDKFPISRPNLTFSTLTVSNMSPEDSSIYLCSVVVGINQPQHFGDGTRLSIL.

In its sample, this clonotype was seen a few times. The rearrangement uses TRBV7-8 and TRBJ2-2, with D perhaps being TRBD1 or TRBD2 (5 bases each). This CDR3 spans 17 amino acids. Germline-derived CDR1 and CDR2 are SGHVS and FQNEAQ. V lost 1 base and J lost 6, with 18 bases in between. CDR3 DNA sequence: TGTGCCAGCAGCTTAGGGGAAGGGACCCCCGGAGCCGGGGAGCTGTTTTTT. Translation: CASSLGEGTPGAGELFF. The whole variable domain, filled in from reference TRBV7-8 and TRBJ2-2, reads GAGVSQSPRYKVAKRGQDVALRCDPISGHVSLFWYQQALGQGPEFLTYFQNEAQLDKSGLPSDRFFAERPEGSVSTLKIQRTQQEDSAVYLCASSLGEGTPGAGELFFGEGSRLTVL.

This clonotype was counted ten times or more. V and J are TRBV7-2 and TRBJ2-4; no reliable D call. Trimming removed 1 base at V and 8 bases at J, with 6 bases between. CDR3 length: 12 amino acids. Germline assignment: CDR1 SGHTA and CDR2 FQGNSA. The CDR3 DNA follows: TGTGCCAGCAGCTTAGTGGCGGACATTCAGTACTTC. It specifies CASSLVADIQYF.

This clonotype turned up a few times. This chain links TRBV5-8 with TRBJ1-5; 11 nucleotides match TRBD1. In germline, CDR1 is SGHTS, CDR2 YDEGEE. The junction had 4 bases not matched to a gene; V was cut back by 3 bases and J by 5 bases. CDR3 length: 15 residues. CDR3 sequence (DNA): TGTGCCAGCAGCTGGGACAGGGGGAAACATCAGCCCCAGCATTTT. It codes for CASSWDRGKHQPQHF.

Only a few counts were recorded for this clonotype. This chain uses TRBV12-5 with TRBJ1-1; D possibly corresponds to TRBD1 (5 bases). V dropped 3 bases and J dropped 3 bases, with 11 bases sitting between them. The CDR3 sequence is 14 residues long. The germline CDR1 and CDR2 sequences are LGHNT and FRNRAP. This chain's CDR3 is CASGFGTGDTEAFF. The CDR3 region has the DNA TGTGCTAGTGGTTTTGGAACGGGGGACACTGAAGCTTTCTTT.

This clonotype was counted ten times or more. J is TRBJ1-1 and V is TRBV6-2 or TRBV6-3; a weak D match, TRBD1 (5 bases). The CDR3 has 17 amino acids. Trimming cost V 0 bases and J 4 bases, with 18 bases left between them. Germline V CDR1 and CDR2: MNHEY, SVGEGT. As DNA, the CDR3 is TGTGCCAGCAGTTACTCACCTTCGGGGGGGTCTCTCACTGAAGCTTTCTTT. It translates to CASSYSPSGGSLTEAFF.

This clonotype appeared many times. The chain uses TRBV5-6 and TRBJ2-3, with 10 bases matching TRBD2. Trimming at V came to 5 bases and at J to 1 base, leaving 7 bases not matched to a gene. Germline loops: CDR1 SGHDT, CDR2 YYEEEE. The CDR3 spans 16 residues. Written as DNA, the CDR3 is TGTGCCAGCAGAGGACTAGCGGATCCACGCACAGATACGCAGTATTTT. Translation gives CASRGLADPRTDTQYF.

Ten or more counts support this clonotype. This chain uses TRBV7-2 with TRBJ1-2, with 7 bases fitting TRBD1. CDR1 SGHTA and CDR2 FQGNSA come from the germline V gene. Losses at the gene ends were 0 bases for V and 6 bases for J; bases not matched to a gene: 10. The CDR3 is made up of 16 amino acids. As DNA, the CDR3 is TGTGCCAGCAGCTTAGCGCCGACAGGGTCTAGCCATGGCTACACCTTC. Translating it yields CASSLAPTGSSHGYTF.

At least ten counts were recorded for this clonotype. This chain uses TRBV21-1 with TRBJ2-5. TRBV21-1 is marked as a pseudogene. This CDR3 spans 22 amino acids. The CDR3 DNA sequence: TGTGCCAGCAGCAAAAGGAAGCGACTGCTGAAACACATGTGGTCGATACAAGAGACCCAGTACTTC. It codes for CASSKRKRLLKHMWSIQETQYF.

There are many counts of this clonotype. This chain connects TRBV11-2 to TRBJ1-3; D remains unclear. This CDR3 is built from 14 residues. V was clipped by 3 bases and J by 0 bases, with 6 bases between them. CDR1 and CDR2 from the germline V gene are SGHAT and FQNNGV. The CDR3 sequence: CASSLRFSGNTIYF. DNA of the CDR3: TGTGCCAGCAGCTTGAGATTCTCTGGAAACACCATATATTTT. Looking up the rest from reference TRBV11-2 and TRBJ1-3 gives the full variable domain: EAGVAQSPRYKIIEKRQSVAFWCNPISGHATLYWYQQILGQGPKLLIQFQNNGVVDDSQLPKDRFSAERLKGVDSTLKIQPAKLEDSAVYLCASSLRFSGNTIYFGEGSWLTVV.